The 25 T cell receptor beta chains given below trace back to one sample, sequenced in a study of blood T cell repertoires in COVID-19. Assay: immunoSEQ multiplex PCR; the TCRdb copy retains only in-frame clones and omits some. The table lists roughly 200,000 clones, 79% of them singletons, with under 7% in the top ten. Sequencing was carried out using peripheral blood. The source is a middle-aged woman with COVID-19, enrolled during active disease.

This clone was observed a single time. The chain joins TRBV18 to TRBJ2-7, with a weak D call TRBD2 (5 bases). The germline V gene encodes CDR1 KGHSH and CDR2 LQKENI. The CDR3 extends over 11 amino acids. V lost 9 bases, J lost 6 bases, and 12 bases lay in between. The CDR3 sequence is CASLKGSEQYF. The DNA for the CDR3 is TGTGCCAGTTTAAAAGGGAGCGAGCAGTACTTC.

This clone has just a few counts. This chain links TRBV5-6 with TRBJ2-2; TRBD2 matches at 8 bases. The CDR3 has 18 residues. Germline CDR1 SGHDT, CDR2 YYEEEE. Unmatched junction bases numbered 10, after V lost 0 bases and J lost 3 bases. CDR3 DNA: TGTGCCAGCAGCTTGGGGATTAGCGGGGTGATTGACACCGGGGAGCTGTTTTTT. Its protein is CASSLGISGVIDTGELFF. The full variable domain, completed using reference TRBV5-6 and TRBJ2-2, is DAGVTQSPTHLIKTRGQQVTLRCSPKSGHDTVSWYQQALGQGPQFIFQYYEEEERQRGNFPDRFSGHQFPNYSSELNVNALLLGDSALYLCASSLGISGVIDTGELFFGEGSRLTVL.

This clone appeared a few times. V is TRBV7-9 and J is TRBJ2-1; tentatively, D is TRBD2 (6 bases). The CDR3 loop spans 15 amino acids. Germline CDR1 reads SEHNR; CDR2 reads FQNEAQ (reference sequence). The ends were cut back, 1 base at V and 10 bases at J, with 17 bases in the middle. CDR3 coding DNA: TGTGCCAGCAGCTTAGAATTGGTAGCGGCCGGGGAGCAGTTCTTC. This encodes CASSLELVAAGEQFF.

This clone has more than one count but fewer than ten. The chain has TRBV19 and TRBJ1-5, with a weak D call TRBD1 (6 bases). Trimming left V 5 bases short and J 3 bases short, with 17 bases between. Germline V lookup: CDR1 LNHDA, CDR2 SQIVND (reference sequence). This CDR3 has 16 amino acids. CDR3 region: CASSLQGGAHNQPQHF. The CDR3 bases are TGTGCCAGTAGTTTACAGGGAGGGGCTCACAATCAGCCCCAGCATTTT.

This clone was recorded only once. The V and J genes are TRBV5-6 and TRBJ1-6; no clear D gene. The CDR3 length is 14 residues. Per the germline V gene, CDR1 is SGHDT and CDR2 is YYEEEE. Trimming cost V 4 bases and J 2 bases, with 7 bases left between them. The CDR3 DNA follows: TGTGCCAGCAGCGCGGGAACCTATAATTCACCCCTCCACTTT. Protein product: CASSAGTYNSPLHF.

The chain employs TRBV5-1 and TRBJ2-3; tentative D call: TRBD2 (7 bases). V shed 2 bases and J shed 5 bases, with 15 bases lying between them. This CDR3 is 15 amino acids long. Germline V gene lookup returns CDR1 SGHRS and CDR2 YFSETQ. CDR3 nucleotides: TGCGCCAGCAGCTTCTGGGGGGGCGACGGAGATACGCAGTATTTT. Encoded protein: CASSFWGGDGDTQYF.

V is TRBV5-1 and J is TRBJ1-6, with unresolved D. Between the trimmed V and J ends, which lost 3 bases and 5 bases, there was a span of 15 bases. Germline assignment: CDR1 SGHRS and CDR2 YFSETQ. CDR3 length equals 16 residues. The CDR3 region has the DNA TGCGCCAGCAGCTCATCCCTGCCGGGTGATAATTCACCCCTCCACTTT. Its protein product is CASSSSLPGDNSPLHF.

V usage is TRBV11-3 and J usage is TRBJ2-1; a weak D match, TRBD2 (6 bases). The germline V and J ends were trimmed by 1 base and 2 bases, with 9 bases remaining between them. Germline loops: CDR1 SGHNT, CDR2 YENEEA. The CDR3 is made up of 15 amino acids. The CDR3 sequence is CASSLGGLPYNEQFF. DNA for the CDR3: TGTGCCAGCAGCTTAGGTGGACTACCCTACAATGAGCAGTTCTTC.

The chain links TRBV11-3 to TRBJ2-3; D possibly corresponds to TRBD2 (5 bases). The CDR3 extends over 17 amino acids. V was cut by 5 bases and J by 2 bases, with 20 bases left in between. The V gene's germline CDR1 is SGHNT and CDR2 YENEEA. In DNA form, the CDR3 reads TGTGCCAGCAGCCCCGACCGGCCAGGAGGTGACACAGATACGCAGTATTTT. Amino acids: CASSPDRPGGDTDTQYF.

The J gene is TRBJ1-2, the V gene TRBV30, with 10 positions matching TRBD1. From germline, CDR1 is GTSNPN and CDR2 SVGIG (reference sequence). This CDR3 has 15 residues. The junction had 7 bases not matched to a gene; V was cut back by 3 bases and J by 3 bases. The CDR3 bases are TGTGCCTGGAGCCGGGACAGGGGAAATGACTATGGCTACACCTTC. Translated: CAWSRDRGNDYGYTF.

This clone has more than one count but fewer than ten. The J gene is TRBJ2-1, the V gene TRBV19; possible D gene TRBD1, 5 bases. The V end was cut by 5 bases, the J end by 9 bases, with 8 bases between. Germline values: CDR1 LNHDA, CDR2 SQIVND (reference sequence). This CDR3 contains 11 residues. CDR3 DNA: TGTGCCAGTAGTGCAGGGATTGAGCAGTTCTTC. Translated: CASSAGIEQFF.

Here the CDR3 reads CASRGTSFYEQYF. CDR3 DNA sequence: TGTGCCAGCAGGGGGACTAGCTTCTACGAGCAGTACTTC. This chain joins TRBV6-5 and TRBJ2-7, with 9 nucleotides matching TRBD2. This CDR3 is built from 13 residues. V was pared by 6 bases and J by 3 bases, with 3 bases of the junction left unmatched. Germline V gene data show CDR1 as MNHEY and CDR2 as SVGAGI.

The chain joins TRBV5-4 to TRBJ2-5; 8 bases are shared with TRBD1. Trimming removed 1 base from V and 1 base from J; junction bases left unmatched: 6. The length of the CDR3 is 16 residues. Germline CDR1 reads SGHNT; CDR2 reads YYREEE (reference sequence). The CDR3 spells CASSLLAGGPQETQYF. CDR3 nucleotides: TGTGCCAGCAGCTTGCTGGCAGGGGGCCCCCAAGAGACCCAGTACTTC.

This clone was counted only a few times. V usage is TRBV5-1 and J usage is TRBJ1-3, with D unclear. V gave up 0 bases and J gave up 0 bases, with 10 bases separating them. The CDR3 runs 16 residues. The germline V gene encodes CDR1 SGHRS and CDR2 YFSETQ. Written as DNA, the CDR3 is TGCGCCAGCAGCTTGGGGACGGGAAGCTCTGGAAACACCATATATTTT. Amino acids: CASSLGTGSSGNTIYF.

The chain is built from TRBV11-2 and TRBJ1-2; possible D gene TRBD1, 5 bases. The CDR3 extends over 13 amino acids. Germline V gives CDR1 SGHAT, CDR2 FQNNGV. With 0 bases removed from V and 8 bases from J, the gap between germline ends came to 10 bases. DNA of the CDR3: TGTGCCAGCAGCTTAGACAGGGCGGGGGGCTACACCTTC. Its protein is CASSLDRAGGYTF.

The chain carries TRBV2 and TRBJ2-3; D unclear. V was clipped by 4 bases and J by 5 bases, with 4 bases between them. CDR1 and CDR2 (germline): SNHLY, FYNNEI. This CDR3 comprises 11 residues. The chain's CDR3 is CASSGLDTQYF. CDR3 DNA sequence: TGTGCCAGCAGTGGACTAGATACGCAGTATTTT.

V usage is TRBV12-3 or TRBV12-4 and J usage is TRBJ2-4, with D maybe TRBD2 (6 bases). V was cut by 7 bases and J by 1 base, with 8 bases left in between. The CDR3 contains 13 residues. The CDR3 coding sequence is TGTGCCAGCAAGGCGGGGGCCAAAAACATTCAGTACTTC. Translating it yields CASKAGAKNIQYF.

V gene TRBV6-1 combines with J gene TRBJ1-2, with 7 bases that match TRBD1. The V segment lost 4 bases and the J segment 5 bases; nucleotides outside the gene matches: 19. This CDR3 comprises 18 residues. Germline lookup yields CDR1 MNHNS and CDR2 SASEGT. Here the CDR3 reads CASSVGQFQGSGNYGYTF. CDR3 nucleotides: TGTGCCAGCAGTGTGGGACAGTTCCAAGGCTCGGGAAATTATGGCTACACCTTC.

The chain links TRBV15 to TRBJ1-6; TRBD1 is a possible D gene (5 bases). The V end lost 1 base, the J end lost 7 bases, and 17 bases lay between the germline ends. From germline, CDR1 is LNHNV and CDR2 YYDKDF (reference sequence). The CDR3 is 17 amino acids. Here the CDR3 reads CATSRGRGQTQNSPLHF. CDR3 nucleotide sequence: TGTGCCACCAGCAGAGGGAGGGGCCAGACCCAAAATTCACCCCTCCACTTT.

This sequence joins TRBV19 and TRBJ2-7, with TRBD1 matching over 7 bases. Germline trimming cut 5 bases from V and 6 bases from J; bases unmatched to any gene: 13. The CDR3 covers 15 residues. Germline V gene sequence: CDR1 LNHDA, CDR2 SQIVND (reference sequence). CDR3 sequence: CASSPLGSTGLEQYF. The CDR3 region has the DNA TGTGCCAGTAGTCCCCTTGGGTCGACAGGGCTCGAGCAGTACTTC. Full variable domain (missing parts from reference TRBV19 and TRBJ2-7): DGGITQSPKYLFRKEGQNVTLSCEQNLNHDAMYWYRQDPGQGLRLIYYSQIVNDFQKGDIAEGYSVSREKKESFPLTVTSAQKNPTAFYLCASSPLGSTGLEQYFGPGTRLTVT.

This clone was counted between two and nine times. The chain is built from TRBV2 and TRBJ1-2; D possibly corresponds to TRBD1 (5 bases). Germline CDR1 reads SNHLY; CDR2 reads FYNNEI. Trimming removed 6 bases at V and 5 bases at J, with 19 bases between. CDR3 length: 15 residues. In DNA, the CDR3 is TGTGCCAGCAGAGGGGTGGTAGAGCTCCAGTATGGCTACACCTTC. This translates into CASRGVVELQYGYTF.

This clone has ten or more counts. This chain connects TRBV11-3 to TRBJ2-2; 7 bases are a match to TRBD1. This CDR3 is 14 amino acids long. Germline V gene data show CDR1 as SGHNT and CDR2 as YENEEA. J lost 1 base, V lost 5 bases, and 1 base had no gene match. CDR3 residues: CASSRTGNTGELFF. The CDR3, as DNA: TGTGCCAGCAGCCGGACAGGGAACACCGGGGAGCTGTTTTTT.

This clone was recorded once. The chain carries TRBV6-1 and TRBJ1-2, with 8 bases matching TRBD1. Per germline, CDR1 MNHNS and CDR2 SASEGT. The CDR3 extends over 16 amino acids. The V and J ends lost 2 bases and 8 bases, in that order; junction bases with no gene match: 13. CDR3 amino acids: CASSERDRLLGGGYTF. The CDR3 nucleotides read TGTGCCAGCAGTGAAAGGGACAGGCTCCTCGGTGGGGGCTACACCTTC.

This clone occurred a few times. This chain links TRBV23-1 with TRBJ2-7; 7 bases map to TRBD1. TRBV23-1 is an ORF; its function is uncertain. The CDR3 is 14 amino acids. Losses at the gene ends were 4 bases for V and 2 bases for J; bases not matched to a gene: 5. The DNA of the CDR3 is TGCGCCAGCAGTCTGACAGGGAAGACCTACGAGCAGTACTTC. This translates into CASSLTGKTYEQYF.

This sequence joins TRBV9 and TRBJ1-2; 10 bases are shared with TRBD1. V trimming: 4 bases; J trimming: 6 bases; junction bases outside the gene matches: 9. CDR1 and CDR2 from the germline V gene are SGDLS and YYNGEE. The CDR3 totals 15 residues. The CDR3: CASSPDRGPGNGYTF. In nucleotides, the CDR3 is TGTGCCAGCAGCCCCGACAGGGGGCCCGGAAATGGCTACACCTTC.